These T cell receptor beta chains were read from a single sample in a study of blood T cell repertoires in COVID-19. Assay: immunoSEQ multiplex PCR; the TCRdb copy retains only in-frame clones and omits some. The repertoire holds 150,000 or so clones, over 70% seen once, with about 3.7% in the top ten. Sequencing was done on a sample of PBMCs or T cells enriched from blood (not recorded which). These TCRs come from an older woman who had recovered from COVID-19. The CDR3 runs from the conserved cysteine through the conserved F or W. D genes are given only for firm matches. A clone size is listed for some rows: how often the clone was seen (once, few, many), or a class if it is expanded.

d_call	clone_size	v_call	j_call	cdr3_nt	cdr3_aa
TRBD1	.	TRBV2	TRBJ1-5	TGTGCCAGCAGAATCCAGACAGGGATAAATCAGCCCCAGCATTTT	CASRIQTGINQPQHF
TRBD2	.	TRBV3-1/TRBV3-2	TRBJ2-2	TGTGCCACATCTCGGCTAGCGGGTTTGACCGGGGAGCTGTTTTTT	CATSRLAGLTGELFF
.	.	TRBV19	TRBJ1-1	TGTGCCAGTAGTCTACGACAGGTCCCGCAAGCTTTCTTT	CASSLRQVPQAFF
TRBD2	few	TRBV2	TRBJ2-5	TGTGCCAGCTTTCGGGGGGGAATTCGAGAGACCCAGTACTTC	CASFRGGIRETQYF
.	.	TRBV9	TRBJ1-6	TGTGCCAGCAGCGTAGGCCAGGGTAATTCACCCCTCCACTTT	CASSVGQGNSPLHF
TRBD1	few	TRBV3-1/TRBV3-2	TRBJ2-3	TGTGCCAGCAGCCAACAGGGGGCAGATACGCAGTATTTT	CASSQQGADTQYF
TRBD2	.	TRBV7-8	TRBJ2-3	TGTGCCAGCAGCCCAGCTAGCGGGGGGTACACAGATACGCAGTATTTT	CASSPASGGYTDTQYF
.	few	TRBV6-6	TRBJ1-2	TGTGCCAGCAGAGAGTTCACTACTAACTATGGCTACACCTTC	CASREFTTNYGYTF
.	.	TRBV6-5	TRBJ1-3	TGTGCCAGCAGTTTTTTACGGGGGGGAGGAAACACCATATATTTT	CASSFLRGGGNTIYF
.	.	TRBV11-2	TRBJ2-5	TGTGCCAGCAGCCAAGACCCGGGGGAGACCCAGTACTTC	CASSQDPGETQYF
.	few	TRBV2	TRBJ1-5	TGTGCTCTGGGAGGGAATAGCAATCAGCCCCAGCATTTT	CALGGNSNQPQHF
TRBD1	.	TRBV7-3	TRBJ1-4	TGTGCCAGCAGCTTAAAACGAATCGGCAGGGGGCATGAAAAACTGTTTTTT	CASSLKRIGRGHEKLFF
.	.	TRBV18	TRBJ1-1	TGTGCCAGCTCACCAAGTCGGGGGGGCACTGAAGCTTTCTTT	CASSPSRGGTEAFF
TRBD2	.	TRBV2	TRBJ2-5	TGTGCCAGCAAGATGGGCGGGGGGGCTGGAGAGACCCAGTACTTC	CASKMGGGAGETQYF
.	few	TRBV7-9	TRBJ2-1	TGTGCCAGCAGGTTTACAGGGCCCTACAATGAGCAGTTCTTC	CASRFTGPYNEQFF
TRBD2	.	TRBV3-1/TRBV3-2	TRBJ2-3	TGTGCCAGCAGCCAAGGCCTCGGGGGGGCGTTGGATACGCAGTATTTT	CASSQGLGGALDTQYF
.	.	TRBV19	TRBJ1-3	TGTGCCAGTACCGCGGGGAGGGCCTCTGGAAACACCATATATTTT	CASTAGRASGNTIYF
TRBD1	.	TRBV25-1	TRBJ1-1	TGTGCCAGCAGTGAGGCGACAGGGATAAACACTGAAGCTTTCTTT	CASSEATGINTEAFF
TRBD1	few	TRBV6-5	TRBJ1-3	TGTGCCAGCAGAGTGACAGGGGCAGGAAACACCATATATTTT	CASRVTGAGNTIYF
.	once	TRBV27	TRBJ1-6	TGTGCCAGCAGTCGGGAAAGGATAGATAATTCACCCCTCCACTTT	CASSRERIDNSPLHF
TRBD1	few	TRBV27	TRBJ1-1	TGTGCCAGCAGACCCGGGACAGGGGGCAGAGACACTGAAGCTTTCTTT	CASRPGTGGRDTEAFF
.	.	TRBV7-2	TRBJ1-1	TGTGCCAGCAGTCCTGGAGGGCTGAACACTGAAGCTTTCTTT	CASSPGGLNTEAFF
TRBD1	.	TRBV18	TRBJ2-5	TGTGCCAGCTCCCCAAGCCAACAGGGGGTCCAAGAGACCCAGTACTTC	CASSPSQQGVQETQYF
TRBD1	.	TRBV2	TRBJ1-2	TGTGCCAGCAGTGAAGCTTGGTCAGGGGGTGGCTACACCTTC	CASSEAWSGGGYTF
TRBD2	few	TRBV6-2/TRBV6-3	TRBJ2-1	TGTGCCAGCAGCCCCCGGGGCGCGGGGGGGCGGGATGAGCAGTTCTTC	CASSPRGAGGRDEQFF
.	.	TRBV10-3	TRBJ1-1	TGTGCCATCAGTGAGTCGGGGGGGGAAGCTTTCTTT	CAISESGGEAFF
TRBD1	.	TRBV5-8	TRBJ1-3	TGTGCCAGCAGCTTGGGGGACAGCTCTGGAAACACCATATATTTT	CASSLGDSSGNTIYF
.	.	TRBV7-9	TRBJ1-3	TGTGCCAGCAGCTTAGAGCCCAATACTGGAAACACCATATATTTT	CASSLEPNTGNTIYF
TRBD2	.	TRBV11-2	TRBJ2-3	TGTGCCAGCAGCTTAGATCTTCCCGGGGGGGGTCGGACAGATACGCAGTATTTT	CASSLDLPGGGRTDTQYF
.	.	TRBV21-1	TRBJ2-7	TGTGCCAGCAGCAACAGGGGCTACGAGCAGTACTTC	CASSNRGYEQYF
.	.	TRBV2	TRBJ2-1	TGTGCCAGTCAGCTCGGGAATGAGCAGTTCTTC	CASQLGNEQFF
.	.	TRBV24-1	TRBJ2-5	TGTGCCACCAGTGATTTTAGCAGGGATGAGGAGACCCAGTACTTC	CATSDFSRDEETQYF
TRBD1	.	TRBV6-5	TRBJ1-6	TGTGCCAGCAGTTACGACAGGGGTGGTTCACCCCTCCACTTT	CASSYDRGGSPLHF
TRBD2	.	TRBV5-4	TRBJ2-5	TGTGCCAGCAGCCTGAGCGGGACCCAAGAGACCCAGTACTTC	CASSLSGTQETQYF
.	.	TRBV5-6	TRBJ1-5	TGTGCCAGCAGTGAACAGGGTTATCAGCCCCAGCATTTT	CASSEQGYQPQHF
TRBD2	.	TRBV5-1	TRBJ2-5	TGCGCCAGCAGCTTGTATGCGGGGGGAGGAGGTACGTTCCGGGAGACCCAGTACTTC	CASSLYAGGGGTFRETQYF
TRBD2	few	TRBV6-4	TRBJ2-1	TGTGCCAGCAGTCCAGGTAGCGGGGGCCATGAGCAGTTCTTC	CASSPGSGGHEQFF
.	once	TRBV30	TRBJ1-5	TGTGCCTGGAGCCCCGGAGGGCGTCAGCCCCAGCATTTT	CAWSPGGRQPQHF
TRBD2	once	TRBV3-1/TRBV3-2	TRBJ2-1	TGTGCCAGCAGCCTCGGACTAGCGGGGGCCTCCAATGAGCAGTTCTTC	CASSLGLAGASNEQFF
.	once	TRBV14	TRBJ2-1	TGTGCCAGCAGCCAAGATCTTGACTGGGTGCAGTTCTTC	CASSQDLDWVQFF
.	.	TRBV30	TRBJ1-3	TGTGCCTGGAGAACAGGGTATGGAAACACCATATATTTT	CAWRTGYGNTIYF
TRBD2	.	TRBV5-6	TRBJ2-5	TGTGCCAGCAGCTTGGTAGCGGGGGGGCGAGAGACCCAGTACTTC	CASSLVAGGRETQYF
.	.	TRBV6-5	TRBJ1-1	TGTGCCAGCAGTCGACCGGGAACGGATGAAGCTTTCTTT	CASSRPGTDEAFF
.	.	TRBV4-1	TRBJ1-2	TGCGCCAGCAGCCAAGCCTCTAGTGCGGGGATCTATGGCTACACCTTC	CASSQASSAGIYGYTF
TRBD1	.	TRBV4-1	TRBJ1-2	TGCGCCAGCAGCCTCCCTTGGACAGGGGGTGGCTACACCTTC	CASSLPWTGGGYTF
TRBD1	few	TRBV5-1	TRBJ2-5	TGCGCCAGCAGCTTACGACAGGGTGGGGAGACCCAGTACTTC	CASSLRQGGETQYF
TRBD1	.	TRBV5-1	TRBJ1-2	TGCGCCAGCAGCTTGGACCCGGGACAGGGTATTAGGAATGGCTACACCTTC	CASSLDPGQGIRNGYTF
.	.	TRBV5-8	TRBJ2-7	TGTGCCAGCAGCTTCTACCGCTCCTCCCACGAGCAGTACTTC	CASSFYRSSHEQYF
.	.	TRBV9	TRBJ2-5	TGTGCCAGCACCCGGGGGTACCAAGAGACCCAGTACTTC	CASTRGYQETQYF
.	.	TRBV3-1/TRBV3-2	TRBJ2-3	TGTGCCAGCAGCCAAAATAGTGCCGATACGCAGTATTTT	CASSQNSADTQYF
.	once	TRBV5-1	TRBJ1-2	TGCGCCAGCAGCTTGGGACAGTATGGCTACACCTTC	CASSLGQYGYTF
.	.	TRBV19	TRBJ1-2	TGTGCCAGTAGACCCGGGGTCCGGTTGCCGGGCTACACCTTC	CASRPGVRLPGYTF
.	.	TRBV6-5	TRBJ1-1	TGTGCCAGTTCTGTTCTTGGGGGGGACACTGAAGCTTTCTTT	CASSVLGGDTEAFF
TRBD1	.	TRBV30	TRBJ1-2	TGTGCCTGGGGTCGGGACAGGGGAGACTATGGCTACACCTTC	CAWGRDRGDYGYTF
.	.	TRBV7-2	TRBJ2-3	TGTGCCAGCAGCCCCCTGGAGGATACGCAGTATTTT	CASSPLEDTQYF